This TCR beta chain emerged from a study of T cell responses to AZD1222 COVID-19 vaccine. Study background: Pooled together were second doses at about 4 or about 12 weeks.

Findings and limits, study-wide: Spike-specific TCR breadth and depth both grew after two AZD1222 doses. Seropositivity was recorded at baseline in only six AZD1222 recipients. Distributed over spike, vaccine-associated CD4 TCRs predominated at 160-218 and 743-854.

Regarding this clone: Its antigen is unknown. The same CDR3 can be traced to other DNA sequences in this sample.

This CDR3 comprises 15 residues. Trimming removed 0 bases from V and 4 bases from J; junction bases left unmatched: 3. Germline V gene lookup returns CDR1 SGDLS and CDR2 YYNGEE. TCRdb keeps only in-frame clones here, not all; method: immunoSEQ multiplex PCR. The profile covers approximately 120,000 clones, with 90% appearing a single time and just over 7% taken by the ten largest. This specimen consisted of peripheral blood, obtained on day 0 of AZD1222 vaccination. This sequence was found in an adult in good health. This rearrangement joins TRBV9 to TRBJ2-7, with 11 nucleotides matching TRBD2. The DNA of the CDR3 is TGTGCCAGCAGCGTAGTAGGGACTAGCGGATACGAGCAGTACTTC. As protein: CASSVVGTSGYEQYF.